Below are 14 T cell receptor beta chains sequenced from a single sample in a study of T cell responses to AZD1222 COVID-19 vaccine. Generated by immunoSEQ multiplex PCR, the TCRdb table keeps only in-frame clones and is missing some. Among some 140,000 clones listed, 91% were seen once. The sample consisted of peripheral blood, taken on day 0 of AZD1222 vaccination. Receptors were obtained from an adult in good health.

The V and J genes are TRBV18 and TRBJ2-7; D may be TRBD1 (6 bases). This CDR3 has 14 residues. The germline V gene encodes CDR1 KGHSH and CDR2 LQKENI. V was clipped by 3 bases and J by 2 bases, with 11 bases between them. The CDR3 here is CASSPGDNPYEQYF. DNA of the CDR3: TGTGCCAGCTCACCTGGGGACAATCCCTACGAGCAGTACTTC.

The chain uses TRBV28 and TRBJ1-1; D is perhaps TRBD1 (6 bases). The germline CDR1 and CDR2 sequences are MDHEN and SYDVKM. The CDR3 contains 14 residues. The V end lost 7 bases, the J end lost 3 bases, and 15 bases lay between the germline ends. CDR3 protein: CASKGDERYTEAFF. DNA of the CDR3: TGTGCCAGCAAGGGGGACGAGAGGTACACTGAAGCTTTCTTT.

The chain couples TRBV28 to TRBJ1-2, with D possibly being TRBD1 (6 bases). The germline CDR1 and CDR2 sequences are MDHEN and SYDVKM. This CDR3 comprises 13 residues. V lost 7 bases and J lost 8, with 17 bases in between. CDR3 nucleotide sequence: TGTGCCAGCATCTGGAACGGGGGCAGAGGCTACACCTTC. It specifies CASIWNGGRGYTF.

The table lists this clone with many counts. The genes are TRBV25-1 and TRBJ1-1, with D hard to call. CDR3 size: 11 residues. V lost 4 bases to trimming and J lost 3 bases, with 3 bases between them. The germline V gene encodes CDR1 MGHDK and CDR2 SYGVNS. As DNA, the CDR3 is TGTGCCAGCAGTGTCTACACTGAAGCTTTCTTT. Translated: CASSVYTEAFF.

This chain uses TRBV9 with TRBJ1-1; D perhaps matches TRBD1 (5 bases). Germline assignment: CDR1 SGDLS and CDR2 YYNGEE. Trimming cost V 0 bases and J 3 bases, with 9 bases left between them. There are 14 residues in the CDR3. The CDR3 DNA follows: TGTGCCAGCAGCGTAGAAGGGGTCGACACTGAAGCTTTCTTT. Translating gives CASSVEGVDTEAFF.

This chain joins TRBV15 and TRBJ2-5; either TRBD1 or TRBD2 may fit D (5 bases each). Trimming shortened V by 5 bases and J by 4 bases, and 14 bases separated the two germline ends. The CDR3 spans 14 residues. In germline, CDR1 is LNHNV, CDR2 YYDKDF (reference sequence). In DNA, the CDR3 is TGTGCCACCAGCCGCCGGGACGAGGGAGAGACCCAGTACTTC. It codes for CATSRRDEGETQYF.

This clone occurred a few times. The rearrangement links TRBV2 to TRBJ1-1, with 8 bases that match TRBD1. Unmatched junction bases numbered 9, after V lost 4 bases and J lost 8 bases. CDR3 length equals 14 residues. Germline V CDR1 and CDR2: SNHLY, FYNNEI. CDR3 sequence: CASSVTGGSVEAFF. The CDR3 nucleotides are TGTGCCAGCAGTGTAACAGGGGGTTCGGTAGAAGCTTTCTTT.

This chain joins TRBV9 and TRBJ2-1; D remains unclear. Germline loops: CDR1 SGDLS, CDR2 YYNGEE. The germline V and J ends were trimmed by 3 bases and 7 bases, with 8 bases remaining between them. The CDR3 runs to 12 residues. CDR3 sequence: CASSAGGNEQFF. The CDR3, as DNA: TGTGCCAGCAGCGCCGGCGGAAATGAGCAGTTCTTC.

The chain carries TRBV4-3 and TRBJ2-3, with 9 bases lining up with TRBD1. CDR3 length: 16 amino acids. V shed 2 bases and J 4 bases; nucleotides not matched to a gene: 7. The V gene's germline CDR1 is LGHNA and CDR2 YSLEER. This chain's CDR3 is CASSQTPTGGADTQYF. The CDR3 DNA is TGCGCCAGCAGCCAAACCCCGACAGGGGGAGCAGATACGCAGTATTTT.

The chain employs TRBV10-2 and TRBJ1-3; possibly TRBD1 for D (5 bases). V lost 2 bases and J lost 4, with 12 bases in between. This CDR3 has 15 amino acids. Germline loops: CDR1 WSHSY, CDR2 SAAADI. In DNA, the CDR3 is TGCGCCAGCAGTGAGCTGGGGCGGGGGGGAAACACCATATATTTT. The encoded protein is CASSELGRGGNTIYF.

The gene calls are TRBV27 and TRBJ1-5; D might be TRBD1 (5 bases). Germline CDR1 is MNHEY and CDR2 is SMNVEV (reference sequence). V lost 5 bases and J 0 bases, leaving 17 bases between the germline ends. The CDR3 is made up of 17 amino acids. CDR3 coding DNA: TGTGCCAGCAGTCCCGGGACTGGGTGGATTAGCAATCAGCCCCAGCATTTT. Its translation: CASSPGTGWISNQPQHF.

The chain is built from TRBV4-2 and TRBJ2-7; 7 bases match TRBD1. With V trimmed by 2 bases and J by 3 bases, 7 bases remained unmatched. CDR3 length: 15 residues. CDR1 is LGHNA and CDR2 is YNFKEQ in the germline V gene. The CDR3 spells CASSQRQGLVYEQYF. DNA of the CDR3: TGTGCCAGCAGCCAACGACAGGGCCTTGTCTACGAGCAGTACTTC.

The chain is built from TRBV2 and TRBJ2-3; 9 nucleotides line up with TRBD2. CDR3 length: 13 residues. V lost 4 bases to trimming and J lost 7 bases; unmatched junction nucleotides: 3. CDR1 and CDR2 from the germline V gene are SNHLY and FYNNEI. The CDR3 sequence: CASSVAGANTQYF. Here the CDR3 DNA reads TGTGCCAGCAGTGTAGCGGGGGCGAATACGCAGTATTTT.

The V gene is TRBV10-3, the J gene TRBJ2-3, with 13 bases that match TRBD2. This CDR3 has 18 residues. V gave up 4 bases and J gave up 0 bases; unmatched junction bases: 7. Germline V gene lookup returns CDR1 ENHRY and CDR2 SYGVKD. The CDR3 spells CAISVTSGRQGSTDTQYF. The CDR3 nucleotides read TGTGCCATCAGTGTGACTAGCGGGAGGCAAGGGAGCACAGATACGCAGTATTTT.